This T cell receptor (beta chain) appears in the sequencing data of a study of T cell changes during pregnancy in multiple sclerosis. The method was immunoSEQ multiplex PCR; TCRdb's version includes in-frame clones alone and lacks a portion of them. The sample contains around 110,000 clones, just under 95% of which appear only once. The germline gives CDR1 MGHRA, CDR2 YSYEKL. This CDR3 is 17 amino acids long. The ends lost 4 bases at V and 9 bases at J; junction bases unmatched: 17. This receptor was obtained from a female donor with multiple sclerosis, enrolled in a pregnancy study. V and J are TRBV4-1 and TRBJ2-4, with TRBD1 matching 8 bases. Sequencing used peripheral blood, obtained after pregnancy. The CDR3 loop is CASSPLFQGARSVIQYF. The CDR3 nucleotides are TGCGCCAGCAGCCCACTATTCCAGGGGGCGCGTTCAGTCATTCAGTACTTC.